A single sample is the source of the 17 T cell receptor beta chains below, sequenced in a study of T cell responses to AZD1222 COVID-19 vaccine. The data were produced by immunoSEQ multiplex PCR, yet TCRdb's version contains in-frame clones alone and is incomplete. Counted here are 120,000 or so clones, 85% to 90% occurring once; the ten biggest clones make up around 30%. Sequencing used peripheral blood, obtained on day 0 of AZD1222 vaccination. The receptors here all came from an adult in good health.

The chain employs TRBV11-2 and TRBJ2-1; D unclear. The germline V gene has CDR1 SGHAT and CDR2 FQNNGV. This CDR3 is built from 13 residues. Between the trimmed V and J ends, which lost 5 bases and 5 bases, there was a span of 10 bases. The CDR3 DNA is TGTGCCAGCAGCCCCGCCCTAAACAATGAGCAGTTCTTC. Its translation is CASSPALNNEQFF. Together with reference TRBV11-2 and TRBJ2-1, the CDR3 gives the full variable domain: EAGVAQSPRYKIIEKRQSVAFWCNPISGHATLYWYQQILGQGPKLLIQFQNNGVVDDSQLPKDRFSAERLKGVDSTLKIQPAKLEDSAVYLCASSPALNNEQFFGPGTRLTVL.

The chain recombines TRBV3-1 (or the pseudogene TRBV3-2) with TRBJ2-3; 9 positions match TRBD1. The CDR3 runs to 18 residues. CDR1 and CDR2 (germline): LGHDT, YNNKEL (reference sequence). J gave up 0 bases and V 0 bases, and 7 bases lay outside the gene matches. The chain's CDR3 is CASSQDMVGTGSTDTQYF. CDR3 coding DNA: TGTGCCAGCAGCCAAGATATGGTCGGGACAGGGAGCACAGATACGCAGTATTTT.

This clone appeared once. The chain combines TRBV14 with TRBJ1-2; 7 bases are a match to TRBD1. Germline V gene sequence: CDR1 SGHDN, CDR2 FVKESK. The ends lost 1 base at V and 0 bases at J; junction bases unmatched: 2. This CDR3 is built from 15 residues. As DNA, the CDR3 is TGTGCCAGCAGCCAAGGGAGGGGGCCTAACTATGGCTACACCTTC. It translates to CASSQGRGPNYGYTF.

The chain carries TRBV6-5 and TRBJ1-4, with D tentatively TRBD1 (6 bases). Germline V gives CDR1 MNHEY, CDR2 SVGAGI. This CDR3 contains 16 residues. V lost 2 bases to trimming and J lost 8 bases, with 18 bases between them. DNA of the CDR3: TGTGCCAGCAGTTACGATACCCCCGGGACATCAGAAAAACTGTTTTTT. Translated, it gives CASSYDTPGTSEKLFF.

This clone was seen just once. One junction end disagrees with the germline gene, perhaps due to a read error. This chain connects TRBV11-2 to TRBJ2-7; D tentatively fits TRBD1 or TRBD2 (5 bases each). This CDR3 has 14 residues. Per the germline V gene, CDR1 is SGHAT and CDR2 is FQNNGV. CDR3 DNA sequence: TGTGCCAGCAGCTCGACTTTGGGCACCGGGGACCCTCCTTTC. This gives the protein CASSSTLGTGDPPF.

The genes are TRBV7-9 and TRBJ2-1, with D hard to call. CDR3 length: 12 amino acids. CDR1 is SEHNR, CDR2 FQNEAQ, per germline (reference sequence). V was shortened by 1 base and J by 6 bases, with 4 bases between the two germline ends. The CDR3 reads CASSLETNEQFF. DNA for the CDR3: TGTGCCAGCAGCTTAGAGACCAATGAGCAGTTCTTC.

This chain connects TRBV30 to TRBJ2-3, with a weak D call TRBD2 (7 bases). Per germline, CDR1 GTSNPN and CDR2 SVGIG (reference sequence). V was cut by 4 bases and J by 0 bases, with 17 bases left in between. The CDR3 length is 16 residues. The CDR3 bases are TGTGCCTGGACCCGCCGGGGGGCCACTAGCACAGATACGCAGTATTTT. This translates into CAWTRRGATSTDTQYF. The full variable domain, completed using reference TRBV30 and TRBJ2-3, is SQTIHQWPATLVQPVGSPLSLECTVEGTSNPNLYWYRQAAGRGLQLLFYSVGIGQISSEVPQNLSASRPQDRQFILSSKKLLLSDSGFYLCAWTRRGATSTDTQYFGPGTRLTVL.

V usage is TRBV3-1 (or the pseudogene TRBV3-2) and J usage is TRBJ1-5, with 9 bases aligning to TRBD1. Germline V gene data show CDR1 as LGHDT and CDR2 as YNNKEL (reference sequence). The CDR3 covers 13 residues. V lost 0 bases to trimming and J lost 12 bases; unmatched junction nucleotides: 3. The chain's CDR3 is CASSQEGTGLQHF. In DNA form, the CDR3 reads TGTGCCAGCAGCCAAGAAGGGACAGGGCTCCAGCATTTT.

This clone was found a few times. The CDR3 bases are TGTGCCAGCAGCACATTGGGACTAGCGGGAGATGAGCAGTTCTTC. Amino acids: CASSTLGLAGDEQFF. This sequence joins TRBV7-2 and TRBJ2-1; 14 bases line up with TRBD2. Per the germline V gene, CDR1 is SGHTA and CDR2 is FQGNSA. The trim removed 5 bases at V and 8 bases at J, leaving 5 bases unmatched. The CDR3 covers 15 residues. The full variable domain, rest sourced from reference TRBV7-2 and TRBJ2-1, is GAGVSQSPSNKVTEKGKDVELRCDPISGHTALYWYRQSLGQGLEFLIYFQGNSAPDKSGLPSDRFSAERTGGSVSTLTIQRTQQEDSAVYLCASSTLGLAGDEQFFGPGTRLTVL.

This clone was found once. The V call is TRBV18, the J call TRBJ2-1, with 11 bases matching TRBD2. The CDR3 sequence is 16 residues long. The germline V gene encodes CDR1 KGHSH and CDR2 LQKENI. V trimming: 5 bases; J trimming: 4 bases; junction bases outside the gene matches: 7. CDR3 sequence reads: CASSSSTSGTYNEQFF. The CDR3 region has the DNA TGTGCCAGCTCATCCTCGACTAGCGGGACTTACAATGAGCAGTTCTTC.

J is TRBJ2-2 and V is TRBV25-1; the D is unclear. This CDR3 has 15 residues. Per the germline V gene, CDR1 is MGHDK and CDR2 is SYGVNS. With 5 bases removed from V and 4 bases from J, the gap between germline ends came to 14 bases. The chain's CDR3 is CASSPEVGFTGELFF. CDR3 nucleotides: TGTGCCAGCAGTCCAGAGGTCGGATTCACCGGGGAGCTGTTTTTT.

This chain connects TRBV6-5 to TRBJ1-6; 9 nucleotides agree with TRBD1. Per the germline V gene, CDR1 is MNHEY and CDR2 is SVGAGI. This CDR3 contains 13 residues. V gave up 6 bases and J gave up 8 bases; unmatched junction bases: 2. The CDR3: CASSRDRDSPLHF. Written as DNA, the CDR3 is TGTGCCAGCAGCCGGGACAGGGATTCACCCCTCCACTTT.

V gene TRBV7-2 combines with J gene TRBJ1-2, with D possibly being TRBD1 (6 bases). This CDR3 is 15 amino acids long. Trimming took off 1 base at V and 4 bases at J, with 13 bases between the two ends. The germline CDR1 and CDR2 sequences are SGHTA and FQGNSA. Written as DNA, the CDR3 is TGTGCCAGCAGCTTAGTGGGGGCGGGGATCTATGGCTACACCTTC. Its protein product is CASSLVGAGIYGYTF.

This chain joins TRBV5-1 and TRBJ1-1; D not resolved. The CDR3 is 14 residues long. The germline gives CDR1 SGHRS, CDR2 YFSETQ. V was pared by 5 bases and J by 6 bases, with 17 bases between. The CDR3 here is CASRLAGDLPEAFF. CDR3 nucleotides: TGCGCCAGCAGACTCGCCGGGGATCTTCCTGAAGCTTTCTTT. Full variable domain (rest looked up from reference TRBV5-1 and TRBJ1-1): KAGVTQTPRYLIKTRGQQVTLSCSPISGHRSVSWYQQTPGQGLQFLFEYFSETQRNKGNFPGRFSGRQFSNSRSEMNVSTLELGDSALYLCASRLAGDLPEAFFGQGTRLTVV.

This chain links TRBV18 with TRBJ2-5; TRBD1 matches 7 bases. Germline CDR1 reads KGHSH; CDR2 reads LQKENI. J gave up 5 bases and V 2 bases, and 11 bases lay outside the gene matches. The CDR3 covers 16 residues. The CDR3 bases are TGTGCCAGCTCACCAAGGGAACAGGGGTTCGGGGAGACCCAGTACTTC. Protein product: CASSPREQGFGETQYF.

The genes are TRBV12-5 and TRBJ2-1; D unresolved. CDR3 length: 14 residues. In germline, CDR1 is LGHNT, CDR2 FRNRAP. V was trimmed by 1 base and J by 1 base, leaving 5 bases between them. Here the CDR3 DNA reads TGTGCTAGTGGTTTGGCCCATTCCTACAATGAGCAGTTCTTC. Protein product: CASGLAHSYNEQFF.

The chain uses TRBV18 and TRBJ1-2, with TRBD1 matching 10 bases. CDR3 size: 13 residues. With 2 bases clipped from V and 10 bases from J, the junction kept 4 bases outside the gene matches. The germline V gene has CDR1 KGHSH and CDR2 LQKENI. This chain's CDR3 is CASSPGTGEDYTF. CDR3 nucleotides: TGTGCCAGCTCACCAGGGACAGGGGAGGACTACACCTTC.